This is a list of T cell receptor beta chains from one sample in a study of blood T cell repertoires in COVID-19. TCRdb's table, derived via immunoSEQ multiplex PCR, lists solely in-frame clones and lacks some. The repertoire holds approximately 210,000 clones, with about 92% as singletons. Sequencing input: peripheral blood. The receptors derive from a young man with acute or convalescent COVID-19. Each CDR3 is given with its conserved first and last residue. The D gene is left open where the match is weak. Only some rows state a clone size, as once, few, many or a class for expanded clones.

j_call	clone_size	v_call	d_call	cdr3_aa	cdr3_nt
TRBJ1-1	-	TRBV11-1	TRBD1	CASSEGQLNTEAFF	TGTGCCAGCAGCGAGGGACAGCTGAACACTGAAGCTTTCTTT
TRBJ2-7	-	TRBV5-8	-	CASSLVGGQYF	TGTGCCAGCAGCTTGGTGGGAGGGCAGTACTTC
TRBJ1-3	-	TRBV6-6	TRBD1	CASSRQGSGNTIYF	TGTGCCAGCAGTCGACAGGGTTCTGGAAACACCATATATTTT
TRBJ1-2	-	TRBV7-9	-	CASSLAAIQGYTF	TGTGCCAGCAGCTTAGCTGCGATCCAAGGCTACACCTTC
TRBJ2-3	-	TRBV24-1	-	CATSDFNGRGTDTQYF	TGTGCCACCAGTGATTTCAACGGGAGAGGCACAGATACGCAGTATTTT
TRBJ1-5	-	TRBV23-1	-	CASSQSAGYSNQPQHF	TGCGCCAGCAGTCAATCGGCGGGCTATAGCAATCAGCCCCAGCATTTT
TRBJ1-1	-	TRBV2	-	CASREDKNTEAFF	TGTGCCAGCAGGGAAGACAAGAACACTGAAGCTTTCTTT
TRBJ2-1	-	TRBV19	TRBD2	CASTGTSLLNEQFF	TGTGCCAGTACCGGGACTAGTCTACTCAATGAGCAGTTCTTC
TRBJ2-1	-	TRBV24-1	TRBD2	CATSGVSGGVGEQFF	TGTGCCACCAGTGGAGTTAGCGGGGGGGTCGGTGAGCAGTTCTTC
TRBJ2-7	-	TRBV28	TRBD1	CASSPPGQGAEEQYF	TGTGCCAGCAGTCCGCCGGGACAGGGGGCGGAGGAGCAGTACTTC
TRBJ2-1	once	TRBV19	TRBD2	CASSRGSGGYNEQFF	TGTGCCAGTAGTAGGGGTAGCGGGGGTTACAATGAGCAGTTCTTC
TRBJ1-3	-	TRBV7-9	-	CASSLASVSGNTIYF	TGTGCCAGCAGCTTAGCGTCAGTCTCTGGAAACACCATATATTTT
TRBJ2-3	-	TRBV15	-	CATSRPRDTQYF	TGTGCCACCAGCAGGCCCAGAGATACGCAGTATTTT
TRBJ2-1	-	TRBV28	TRBD2	CASTLSGRGANEQFF	TGTGCCAGCACCCTGAGCGGGAGGGGTGCCAATGAGCAGTTCTTC
TRBJ2-7	-	TRBV7-5	-	CARRPGQKPYEQYF	TGTGCCAGGCGACCGGGACAGAAACCCTACGAGCAGTACTTC
TRBJ1-1	-	TRBV27	-	CASSFLRTEAFF	TGTGCCAGCAGTTTTCTCCGGACTGAAGCTTTCTTT
TRBJ1-2	-	TRBV28	-	CASSRLLTYGYTF	TGTGCCAGCAGTCGCCTGCTAACCTATGGCTACACCTTC
TRBJ1-2	-	TRBV6-4	TRBD1	CASSVSTGHNYGYTF	TGTGCCAGCAGTGTCTCGACAGGGCATAACTATGGCTACACCTTC
TRBJ1-1	once	TRBV12-3/TRBV12-4	TRBD1	CASRGGGTEAFF	TGTGCCAGCAGAGGGGGCGGCACTGAAGCTTTCTTT
TRBJ1-6	-	TRBV10-3	-	CAISGTDFSPLHF	TGTGCCATCAGTGGGACAGATTTTTCACCCCTCCACTTT
TRBJ2-4	-	TRBV7-9	TRBD2	CASTSPGGIQYF	TGTGCCAGCACCTCGCCGGGGGGCATTCAGTACTTC
TRBJ1-4	-	TRBV4-1	-	CASSQDFAGKLFF	TGCGCCAGCAGCCAAGATTTCGCGGGAAAACTGTTTTTT
TRBJ2-5	-	TRBV27	-	CASSKQGFDETQYF	TGTGCCAGCAGCAAACAGGGTTTTGACGAGACCCAGTACTTC
TRBJ1-2	once	TRBV5-5	-	CASSLSNRNSNYGYTF	TGTGCCAGCAGCTTGAGTAACAGAAACTCTAACTATGGCTACACCTTC
TRBJ2-5	-	TRBV18	TRBD1	CASSPGQKETQYF	TGTGCCAGCTCACCGGGACAGAAAGAGACCCAGTACTTC
TRBJ2-2	once	TRBV9	TRBD2	CASSLAGDTGELFF	TGTGCCAGCAGCTTGGCGGGAGACACCGGGGAGCTGTTTTTT
TRBJ1-4	-	TRBV5-5	TRBD1	CASSFSGQGAELFF	TGTGCCAGCAGCTTCTCAGGACAGGGAGCGGAACTGTTTTTT
TRBJ1-5	-	TRBV3-1/TRBV3-2	-	CASSQELGQPQHF	TGTGCCAGCAGCCAAGAGCTAGGTCAGCCCCAGCATTTT
TRBJ2-5	once	TRBV9	-	CASSVGQGNQETQYF	TGTGCCAGCAGCGTAGGTCAGGGAAACCAAGAGACCCAGTACTTC
TRBJ2-5	-	TRBV18	-	CASSPPSGGGRQTQYF	TGTGCCAGCTCACCACCGTCAGGCGGGGGCAGACAGACCCAGTACTTC
TRBJ1-1	few	TRBV19	-	CASSIAGGLTEAFF	TGTGCCAGTAGTATAGCGGGGGGTCTCACCGAAGCTTTCTTT
TRBJ1-1	-	TRBV19	TRBD1	CASTSGTVNTEAFF	TGTGCCAGCACATCCGGGACAGTCAACACTGAAGCTTTCTTT
TRBJ1-3	-	TRBV5-6	-	CASSSLFQGNSGNTIYF	TGTGCCAGCAGCTCCTTATTCCAGGGCAACTCTGGAAACACCATATATTTT
TRBJ2-1	-	TRBV27	TRBD1	CASSRGQGDNEQFF	TGTGCCAGCAGCCGGGGACAGGGCGACAATGAGCAGTTCTTC
TRBJ2-2	once	TRBV9	TRBD2	CASSGLAGGPNTGELFF	TGTGCCAGCAGCGGACTAGCGGGAGGGCCGAACACCGGGGAGCTGTTTTTT
TRBJ1-2	-	TRBV28	TRBD1	CASSLYGTGRYGYTF	TGTGCCAGCAGTTTATACGGGACAGGGCGGTATGGCTACACCTTC
TRBJ2-2	-	TRBV27	-	CASSLFARNTGELFF	TGTGCCAGCAGTTTGTTTGCGAGAAACACCGGGGAGCTGTTTTTT
TRBJ2-1	-	TRBV9	TRBD1	CASSVSGGHNEQFF	TGTGCCAGCAGCGTATCAGGGGGCCATAATGAGCAGTTCTTC
TRBJ1-1	-	TRBV5-1	TRBD1	CASGGTGMNTEAFF	TGCGCCAGCGGGGGGACAGGGATGAACACTGAAGCTTTCTTT
TRBJ1-2	-	TRBV9	TRBD1	CASSAYGQGTNYGYTF	TGTGCCAGCAGCGCCTACGGACAGGGGACCAACTATGGCTACACCTTC
TRBJ1-3	-	TRBV5-1	-	CASSLADFSRDTIYF	TGCGCCAGCAGCTTGGCGGACTTCTCCCGGGACACCATATATTTT
TRBJ2-7	-	TRBV5-8	-	CASSLFGRYEQYF	TGTGCCAGCAGCTTGTTTGGCAGATACGAGCAGTACTTC
TRBJ2-2	-	TRBV3-1/TRBV3-2	TRBD2	CASSQEYSGGQLYTGELFF	TGTGCCAGCAGCCAAGAATATAGCGGGGGGCAGCTTTACACCGGGGAGCTGTTTTTT
TRBJ1-5	-	TRBV6-5	-	CASSYPQSVAQHF	TGTGCCAGCAGTTACCCCCAATCGGTGGCCCAGCATTTT
TRBJ1-1	-	TRBV5-8	-	CASSLVGGSGAHTEAFF	TGTGCCAGCAGCTTGGTGGGGGGGTCAGGGGCGCACACTGAAGCTTTCTTT
TRBJ2-7	once	TRBV5-1	-	CASSYGSETEQYF	TGCGCCAGCAGCTACGGCAGCGAAACCGAGCAGTACTTC
TRBJ1-6	-	TRBV27	-	CASSETGSRYNSPLHF	TGTGCCAGCAGTGAAACAGGTTCCCGCTATAATTCACCCCTCCACTTT
TRBJ1-6	-	TRBV4-1	-	CASSHEVNINSPLHF	TGCGCCAGCAGCCATGAGGTAAACATTAATTCACCCCTCCACTTT
TRBJ2-5	-	TRBV7-9	-	CASEETQYF	TGTGCCAGCGAGGAGACCCAGTACTTC
TRBJ2-3	-	TRBV5-8	TRBD2	CASSFSGRGWDTQYF	TGTGCCAGCAGCTTCAGCGGGAGGGGATGGGATACGCAGTATTTT
TRBJ1-4	few	TRBV10-3	-	CAISESTGANEKLFF	TGTGCCATCAGTGAGTCGACTGGAGCTAATGAAAAACTGTTTTTT
TRBJ2-1	-	TRBV2	TRBD2	CASSLRGGPPWNNEQFF	TGTGCCAGCAGTCTTCGGGGGGGCCCTCCCTGGAACAATGAGCAGTTCTTC
TRBJ1-1	-	TRBV28	TRBD1	CASSSTPGGTEAFF	TGTGCCAGCAGTTCGACCCCAGGGGGCACTGAAGCTTTCTTT
TRBJ2-1	-	TRBV5-1	-	CASSLVAISNNEQFF	TGCGCCAGCAGCTTGGTAGCAATAAGCAACAATGAGCAGTTCTTC
TRBJ1-3	-	TRBV18	-	CASSPRASGNTIYF	TGTGCCAGCTCACCACGGGCCTCTGGAAACACCATATATTTT
TRBJ2-1	-	TRBV7-9	-	CASSFMGSEQFF	TGTGCCAGCAGCTTTATGGGGAGTGAGCAGTTCTTC
TRBJ2-5	-	TRBV6-5	TRBD1	CASRRDREGTQYF	TGTGCCAGCAGACGCGACAGGGAAGGGACCCAGTACTTC
TRBJ1-2	-	TRBV19	TRBD1	CATGERIYGYTF	TGTGCTACAGGGGAGAGAATCTATGGCTACACCTTC
TRBJ1-1	-	TRBV4-1	TRBD1	CASSQGQGVYDEAFF	TGCGCCAGCAGCCAAGGGCAGGGGGTATATGACGAAGCTTTCTTT
TRBJ2-7	-	TRBV5-1	TRBD1	CASSSRDRGHEQYF	TGCGCCAGCAGCTCGAGGGACAGGGGCCACGAGCAGTACTTC